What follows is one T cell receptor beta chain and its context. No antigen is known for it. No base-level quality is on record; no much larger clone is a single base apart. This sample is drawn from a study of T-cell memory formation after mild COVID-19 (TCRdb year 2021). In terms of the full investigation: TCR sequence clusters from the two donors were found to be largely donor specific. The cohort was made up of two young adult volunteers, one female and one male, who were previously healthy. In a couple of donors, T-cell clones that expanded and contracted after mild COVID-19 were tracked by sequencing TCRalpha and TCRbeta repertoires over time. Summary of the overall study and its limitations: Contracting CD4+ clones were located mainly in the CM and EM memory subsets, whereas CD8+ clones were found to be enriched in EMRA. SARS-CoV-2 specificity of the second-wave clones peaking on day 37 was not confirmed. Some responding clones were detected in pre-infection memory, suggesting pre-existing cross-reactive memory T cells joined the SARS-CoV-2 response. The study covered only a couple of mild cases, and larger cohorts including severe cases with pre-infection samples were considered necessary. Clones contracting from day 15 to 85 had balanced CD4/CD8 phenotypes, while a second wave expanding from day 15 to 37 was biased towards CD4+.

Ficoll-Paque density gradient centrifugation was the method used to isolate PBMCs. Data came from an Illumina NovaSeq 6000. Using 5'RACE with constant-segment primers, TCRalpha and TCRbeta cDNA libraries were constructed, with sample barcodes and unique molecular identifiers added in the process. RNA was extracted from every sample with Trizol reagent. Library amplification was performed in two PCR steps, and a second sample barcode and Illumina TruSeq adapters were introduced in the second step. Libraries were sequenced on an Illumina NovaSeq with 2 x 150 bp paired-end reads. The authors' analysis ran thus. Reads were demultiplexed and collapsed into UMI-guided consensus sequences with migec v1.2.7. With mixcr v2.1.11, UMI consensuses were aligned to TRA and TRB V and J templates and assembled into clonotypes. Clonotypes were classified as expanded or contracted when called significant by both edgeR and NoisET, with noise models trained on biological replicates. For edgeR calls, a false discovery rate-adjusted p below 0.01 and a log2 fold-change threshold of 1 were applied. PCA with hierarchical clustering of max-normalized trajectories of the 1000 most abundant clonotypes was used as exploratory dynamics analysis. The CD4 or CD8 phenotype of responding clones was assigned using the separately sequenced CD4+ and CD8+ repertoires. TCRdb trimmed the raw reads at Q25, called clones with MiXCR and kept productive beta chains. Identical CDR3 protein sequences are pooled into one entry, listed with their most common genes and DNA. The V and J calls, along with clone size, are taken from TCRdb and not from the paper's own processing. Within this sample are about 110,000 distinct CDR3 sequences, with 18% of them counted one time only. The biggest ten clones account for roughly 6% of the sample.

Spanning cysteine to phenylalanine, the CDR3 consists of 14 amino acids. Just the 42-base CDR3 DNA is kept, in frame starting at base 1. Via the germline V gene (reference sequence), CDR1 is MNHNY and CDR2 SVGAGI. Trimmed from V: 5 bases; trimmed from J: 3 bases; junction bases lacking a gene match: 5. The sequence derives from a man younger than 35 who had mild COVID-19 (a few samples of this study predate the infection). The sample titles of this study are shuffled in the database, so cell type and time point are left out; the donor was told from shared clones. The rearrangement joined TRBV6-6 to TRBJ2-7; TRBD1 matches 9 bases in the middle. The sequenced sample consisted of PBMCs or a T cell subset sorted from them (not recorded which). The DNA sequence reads TGTGCCAGCAGTACCGGGACAGGGATCTACGAGCAGTACTTC. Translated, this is CASSTGTGIYEQYF.